The 14 T cell receptor beta chains presented below share a single source sample, sequenced in a study of post-analysis software for immune sequencing data (dated by TCRdb to about 2015). The library was built by means of PCR. Data came from an Illumina HiSeq 2500. Unique molecular identifiers were incorporated into TCR beta cDNA libraries to reduce PCR and sequencing biases. TCRdb reran the public reads through fastp at Q25 and MiXCR, keeping productive beta chains. Entries that share a CDR3 protein sequence are merged under the most common genes and DNA. The sample contains about 260,000 distinct CDR3 sequences, 35% to 40% of them found a single time. Under 5% of the sample rests with the top ten. Broader findings and caveats from the paper: Roughly 5 TRBV segments, including TRBV5-6, TRBV5-1 and TRBV20-1, were significantly more frequent in patients than controls.

No antigen has been assigned to these receptors. Sequences were obtained from blood. The receptors derive from a girl aged 10 to 17 with multiple sclerosis.

The table lists this clonotype with many counts. V is TRBV21-1 and J is TRBJ2-7; the D call in the table, TRBD2, was not verified against the DNA. TRBV21-1 is a pseudogene locus. CDR3 size: 17 residues. As DNA, the CDR3 is TGTGCCAGCAGCAAAGGTGGATGGGGAGGGGAATTTTACGAGCAGTACTTC. It translates to CASSKGGWGGEFYEQYF.

With regard to this clonotype: This may stem from a read error, because a much larger clone lies one nucleotide away. The gene calls are TRBV10-1 and TRBJ2-3; D perhaps matches TRBD1 (6 bases). Per the germline V gene, CDR1 is WNHNN and CDR2 is SYGVQD (reference sequence). The CDR3 totals 14 residues. DNA for the CDR3: TGCGCCAGCAGTGAGGGGGGCGCGGCAGATACGCGGTATTTT. Amino acid sequence: CASSEGGAADTRYF.

This clonotype was observed a few times. This chain links TRBV4-1 with TRBJ2-7; TRBD2 agrees at 7 bases. Germline CDR1 is MGHRA and CDR2 is YSYEKL. The CDR3 spans 20 residues. V lost 5 bases, J lost 7 bases, and 29 bases stayed unmatched. The CDR3 DNA sequence: TGCGCCAGCAGCAGACGAATCATGGGTAAAGTTGGGACTACTTGGGATGAGCAGTACTTC. The encoded protein is CASSRRIMGKVGTTWDEQYF.

The rearrangement links TRBV4-1 to TRBJ2-4; D may correspond to TRBD1 or TRBD2 (7 bases each). The assigned J gene may be wrong: the sequence end matches TRBJ2-7 better. Germline CDR1 reads MGHRA; CDR2 reads YSYEKL. The CDR3 sequence is 16 residues long. The chain's CDR3 is CASSQGVGGGDYEQYF. The CDR3 DNA follows: TGCGCCAGCAGCCAAGGCGTGGGAGGGGGCGACTACGAGCAGTACTTC.

On this clonotype: A much larger clone sits a single nucleotide away, making a read error possible. The chain combines TRBV28 with TRBJ1-2, with D tentatively TRBD1 (5 bases). CDR1 MDHEN and CDR2 SYDVKM come from the germline V gene. CDR3 length: 15 residues. The CDR3 DNA follows: TGTGCCAGCAGCGCGTTGGGGGACCACCCGTATGGCTGCACCTTC. This translates into CASSALGDHPYGCTF.

A few counts support this clonotype. The chain has TRBV6-6 and TRBJ1-6; 7 bases fit TRBD1. V was clipped by 6 bases and J by 6 bases; unmatched bases: 8. Looked up from germline, CDR1 is MNHNY and CDR2 is SVGAGI (reference sequence). This CDR3 has 15 amino acids. CDR3 region: CASSSSGTANSPLHF. The CDR3 nucleotides read TGTGCCAGCAGCTCATCCGGGACAGCTAATTCACCCCTCCACTTT.

The V and J genes are TRBV28 and TRBJ2-2; 10 bases align to TRBD1. Germline V gives CDR1 MDHEN, CDR2 SYDVKM. V was clipped by 5 bases and J by 6 bases; unmatched bases: 9. The CDR3 has 16 amino acids. Here the CDR3 reads CASSEAGTGVPGELFF. The CDR3 bases are TGTGCCAGCAGTGAGGCCGGGACAGGGGTGCCCGGGGAGCTGTTTTTT.

This clonotype was detected many times. This chain connects TRBV4-1 to TRBJ1-2, with 10 bases lining up with TRBD1. Germline V CDR1 and CDR2: MGHRA, YSYEKL. The CDR3 runs to 14 residues. V dropped 3 bases and J dropped 8; count of bases not matched to a gene: 6. In nucleotides, the CDR3 is TGCGCCAGCAGCCATGCGGACAGGGGGGTAGGCTACACCTTC. This sequence encodes CASSHADRGVGYTF.

In its sample, this clonotype was seen once. Given a much more abundant clone one base away, this may be a read error. J is TRBJ2-5 and V is TRBV19; 9 bases map to TRBD1. There are 14 residues in the CDR3. From germline, CDR1 is LNHDA and CDR2 SQIVND (reference sequence). In nucleotides, the CDR3 is TGTGCCAGTGAGGACAGGGGTGGGCAAGAGACCCGGTACTTC. As protein: CASEDRGGQETRYF.

A note on this clonotype: A clone one base away is much larger, so this may be a read error. The chain recombines TRBV7-3 with TRBJ2-5, with D maybe TRBD1 (7 bases). This CDR3 is built from 13 residues. The germline V gene has CDR1 SGHTA and CDR2 FQGTGA. Trimming stripped 5 bases from V and 9 bases from J, with 16 bases between. CDR3: CASSQGVGEAQYF. The CDR3 DNA reads as TGTGCCAGCAGCCAGGGGGTAGGGGAGGCCCAGTACTTC.

The rearrangement links TRBV5-5 to TRBJ2-5, with D perhaps matching TRBD1 or TRBD2 (5 bases each). Germline V CDR1 and CDR2: SGHKS, YYEKEE (reference sequence). V lost 3 bases, J lost 2 bases, and 14 bases lay in between. The CDR3 has 15 residues. In DNA form, the CDR3 reads TGTGCCAGCAGCTCCGTCGGGACGTCTCAAGAGACCCAGTACTTC. This translates into CASSSVGTSQETQYF.

This clonotype was counted ten times or more. The V call is TRBV20-1, the J call TRBJ1-5; D is possibly TRBD1 (5 bases). V lost 6 bases, J lost 2 bases, and 8 bases lay in between. The CDR3 contains 12 residues. Germline V CDR1 and CDR2: DFQATT, SNEGSKA (reference sequence). CDR3 sequence (DNA): TGCAGTGCACGGGACGGCAATCAGCCCCAGCATTTT. Encoded protein: CSARDGNQPQHF.

The chain is built from TRBV4-1 and TRBJ2-7; TRBD2 agrees at 9 bases. V dropped 3 bases and J dropped 3; count of bases not matched to a gene: 9. Germline CDR1 MGHRA, CDR2 YSYEKL. This CDR3 region has 16 residues. The CDR3 here is CASSQDPGTSFYEQYF. CDR3 sequence (DNA): TGCGCCAGCAGCCAGGACCCCGGGACTAGCTTCTACGAGCAGTACTTC.

Details on this clonotype: A much larger clone differs by one base, so this may be a read error. The chain has TRBV6-4 and TRBJ2-1; 10 nucleotides agree with TRBD2. With 6 bases clipped from V and 4 bases from J, the junction kept 3 bases outside the gene matches. The CDR3 sequence is 14 residues long. Looked up from germline, CDR1 is MRHNA and CDR2 is SNTAGT. CDR3: CASREAGGYNEQFF. The CDR3 DNA reads as TGTGCCAGCAGGGAAGCGGGAGGGTACAATGAGCAGTTCTTC.